Below are 6 T cell receptor beta chains sequenced from a single sample in a study of human T cells and chemical hapten exposure. TCRdb reprocessed the RACE reads via MiXCR and lists one record per CDR3 protein. The repertoire consists of 11,000 to 15,000 distinct CDR3 sequences, with about 17% occurring once and the leading ten covering about 7.2%. Time point defined: patch test 1, 2 weeks after DPC sensitization. The treatment here: therapeutic diphenylcyclopropenone sensitization with weekly scalp DPC. Sequenced here: whole blood, sampled in connection with sensitization to the hapten diphenylcyclopropenone (DPC). The receptor source for this set is a woman aged 30 to 39 with alopecia areata. Some clones in this sample may be carry-over from other donors' samples.

This clonotype was picked up many times. The chain combines TRBV3-1 with TRBJ2-2, with unresolved D. V lost 5 bases and J lost 2, with 9 bases in between. CDR3 size: 14 residues. Per germline, CDR1 LGHDT and CDR2 YNNKEL (reference sequence). CDR3 coding DNA: TGTGCCAGCAGCGTACAACCCAACACCGGGGAGCTGTTTTTT. It specifies CASSVQPNTGELFF.

This clonotype was counted at least ten times. The rearrangement joins TRBV2 to TRBJ2-1; no firm D call. Trimming took off 5 bases at V and 14 bases at J, with 13 bases between the two ends. The CDR3 is 11 amino acids. Per germline, CDR1 SNHLY and CDR2 FYNNEI. DNA of the CDR3: TGTGCCAGCAGTCCAAACAGACGGGAGTTCTTC. It yields the protein CASSPNRREFF.

In its sample, this clonotype was seen many times. The rearrangement joins TRBV27 to TRBJ2-7; D not resolved. The germline CDR1 and CDR2 sequences are MNHEY and SMNVEV (reference sequence). Deletions cut 2 bases from V and 1 base from J, with 12 bases between. This CDR3 comprises 15 residues. For the CDR3, the DNA is TGTGCCAGCAGTTTACGAAGGGTTTTGTCCTACGAGCAGTACTTC. Protein sequence: CASSLRRVLSYEQYF.

This clonotype is categorized as medium-sized. V gene TRBV29-1 combines with J gene TRBJ1-5; D ambiguous. Germline CDR1 reads SQVTM; CDR2 reads ANQGSEA. V lost 6 bases and J 3 bases, leaving 9 bases between the germline ends. This CDR3 region has 12 residues. CDR3: CSVGLNNQPQHF. CDR3 DNA sequence: TGCAGCGTGGGCCTAAACAATCAGCCCCAGCATTTT.

This clonotype has a count of ten or more. V usage is TRBV12-3 or TRBV12-4 and J usage is TRBJ1-1, with a possible D match to TRBD1 (5 bases). This CDR3 comprises 15 residues. Trimming removed 7 bases from V and 5 bases from J, with 20 bases in between. This CDR3 is CASTRRAGQDTEAFF. CDR3 sequence (DNA): TGTGCCAGCACCCGACGGGCAGGGCAAGATACTGAAGCTTTCTTT.

This clonotype was seen ten or more times. The chain employs TRBV20-1 and TRBJ1-4; D not resolved. This CDR3 spans 14 amino acids. The V end lost 3 bases, the J end lost 8 bases, and 16 bases lay between the germline ends. CDR1 and CDR2 from the germline V gene are DFQATT and SNEGSKA (reference sequence). The CDR3 sequence: CSARGSHHREKLFF. As DNA, the CDR3 is TGCAGTGCTAGGGGCTCTCATCACCGGGAAAAACTGTTTTTT.